The following is a T cell receptor (beta chain) sequence with its context. Its specificity is unknown. J lost 5 bases, V lost 5 bases, and 12 bases had no gene match. This CDR3 contains 17 residues. Germline CDR1 reads KGHSH; CDR2 reads LQKENI. PCR used 60 Vbeta primers and 13 Jbeta primers. Method: immunoSEQ multiplex PCR; TCRdb's copy keeps in-frame clones and lacks some. The table records 100,000 to 150,000 clones, 75% to 85% of them present only once. Healthy people donating bone marrow made up the donors. The data were obtained in a study of cytomegalovirus exposure and HLA in healthy donors. Study-wide results and caveats: In vitro work confirmed that a few CMV-associated chains recognize CMV antigens. Accounts indicate the classifier identified cytomegalovirus status with strong specificity and sensitivity.

The origin of this receptor is a woman between 45 and 65 years old in good health and CMV-seropositive. The specimen sequenced was PBMCs. The chain joins TRBV18 to TRBJ1-5, with TRBD1 matching over 10 bases. The CDR3 DNA reads as TGTGCCAGCTCAACCGACAGGGGGCAAGTTAGGGATCAGCCCCAGCATTTT. Amino acid sequence: CASSTDRGQVRDQPQHF.